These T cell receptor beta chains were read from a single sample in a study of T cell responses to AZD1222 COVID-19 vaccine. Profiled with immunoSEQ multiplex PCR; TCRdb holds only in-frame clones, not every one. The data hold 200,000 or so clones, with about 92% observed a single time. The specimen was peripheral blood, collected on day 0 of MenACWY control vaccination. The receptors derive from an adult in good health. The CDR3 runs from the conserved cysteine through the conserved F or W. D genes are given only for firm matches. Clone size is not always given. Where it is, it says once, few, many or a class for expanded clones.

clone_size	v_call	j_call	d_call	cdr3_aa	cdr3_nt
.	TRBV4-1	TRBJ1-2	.	CASSQEIGLDGYTF	TGCGCCAGCAGCCAAGAAATAGGGTTGGATGGCTACACCTTC
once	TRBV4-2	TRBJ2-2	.	CASSQEGQLNTGELFF	TGTGCCAGCAGCCAAGAAGGTCAGCTAAACACCGGGGAGCTGTTTTTT
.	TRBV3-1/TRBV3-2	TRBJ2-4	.	CASSQVPTGLRFF	TGTGCCAGCAGCCAAGTGCCGACAGGATTAAGGTTCTTC
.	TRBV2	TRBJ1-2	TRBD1	CASSPQGAVYGYTF	TGTGCCAGCAGTCCACAGGGGGCGGTCTATGGCTACACCTTC
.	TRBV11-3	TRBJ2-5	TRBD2	CASSFSSGGGETQYF	TGTGCCAGCAGCTTCAGTAGCGGGGGGGGAGAGACCCAGTACTTC
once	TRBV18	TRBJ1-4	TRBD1	CASSQRQGTNEKLFF	TGTGCCAGCTCACAGCGACAGGGGACTAATGAAAAACTGTTTTTT
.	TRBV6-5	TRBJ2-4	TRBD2	CASSLAGGRNIQYF	TGTGCCAGCTCTCTAGCGGGGGGGCGGAACATTCAGTACTTC
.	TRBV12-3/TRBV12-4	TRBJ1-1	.	CASSLGLNTEAFF	TGTGCCAGCAGTTTAGGGTTGAACACTGAAGCTTTCTTT
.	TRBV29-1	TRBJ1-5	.	CSVGEGRNQPQHF	TGCAGCGTAGGCGAGGGACGGAATCAGCCCCAGCATTTT
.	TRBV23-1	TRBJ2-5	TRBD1	CASSHRDRGRKTQYF	TGCGCCAGCAGTCATCGGGACAGGGGGAGAAAGACCCAGTACTTC
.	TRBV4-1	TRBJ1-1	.	CASSQNSGGFTEAFF	TGCGCCAGCAGCCAAAATTCGGGGGGGTTCACTGAAGCTTTCTTT
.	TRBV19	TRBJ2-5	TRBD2	CASSMGLAGAQETQYF	TGTGCCAGTAGTATGGGACTAGCGGGGGCACAAGAGACCCAGTACTTC
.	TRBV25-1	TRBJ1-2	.	CASSDGLWGYTF	TGTGCCAGCAGTGATGGTCTGTGGGGCTACACCTTC
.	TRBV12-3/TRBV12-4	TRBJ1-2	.	CASSFRENYGYTF	TGTGCCAGCAGTTTTAGGGAGAACTATGGCTACACCTTC
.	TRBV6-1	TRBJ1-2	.	CASSEKLLTDGYTF	TGTGCCAGCAGTGAAAAGCTCTTGACAGATGGCTACACCTTC
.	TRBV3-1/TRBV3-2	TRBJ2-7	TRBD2	CASSQGLAGANEQYF	TGTGCCAGCAGCCAAGGACTAGCGGGGGCCAACGAGCAGTACTTC
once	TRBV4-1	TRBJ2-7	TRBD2	CASSQDRGLAGATGEQYF	TGCGCCAGCAGCCAAGATCGAGGACTAGCGGGGGCCACGGGGGAGCAGTACTTC
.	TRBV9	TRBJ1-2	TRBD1	CASRGTDYGYTF	TGTGCCAGCAGGGGGACAGACTATGGCTACACCTTC
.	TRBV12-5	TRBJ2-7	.	CASGLPDGSHYSYEQYF	TGTGCTAGTGGTTTGCCAGACGGGAGCCACTACTCCTACGAGCAGTACTTC
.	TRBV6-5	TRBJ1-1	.	CASSYLLKGNTEAFF	TGTGCCAGCAGTTACCTACTAAAGGGGAACACTGAAGCTTTCTTT
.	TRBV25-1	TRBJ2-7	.	CASGQEYEQYF	TGTGCCAGTGGTCAGGAATACGAGCAGTACTTC
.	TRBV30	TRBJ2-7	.	CAWSVLTSYEQYF	TGTGCCTGGAGTGTCCTTACGTCCTACGAGCAGTACTTC
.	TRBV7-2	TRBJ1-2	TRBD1	CASSPDRETSNYGYTF	TGTGCCAGCAGCCCCGACAGGGAAACGTCTAACTATGGCTACACCTTC
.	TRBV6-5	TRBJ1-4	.	CASSLEYEGGRLF	TGTGCCAGCAGTTTGGAATACGAAGGGGGACGGCTTTTT
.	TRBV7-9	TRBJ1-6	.	CASSLGVAAEGGSPLHF	TGTGCCAGCAGCTTAGGAGTGGCAGCCGAAGGGGGTTCACCCCTCCACTTT
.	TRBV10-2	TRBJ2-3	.	CASSEIWNAGTDTQYF	TGCGCCAGCAGTGAGATTTGGAACGCAGGGACAGATACGCAGTATTTT
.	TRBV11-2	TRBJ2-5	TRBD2	CASSSRLAGGPTETQYF	TGTGCCAGCAGCTCGAGACTAGCGGGGGGGCCTACGGAGACCCAGTACTTC
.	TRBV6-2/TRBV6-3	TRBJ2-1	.	CASSYGNRSNKQFF	TGTGCCAGCAGTTATGGAAACCGATCAAACAAGCAGTTCTTC
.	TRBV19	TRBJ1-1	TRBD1	CASNPSLRDRGHRNTEAFF	TGTGCCAGTAATCCCTCCCTGCGAGACAGGGGGCACCGGAACACTGAAGCTTTCTTT
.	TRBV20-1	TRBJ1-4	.	CSARAEEKLFF	TGCAGTGCTAGAGCGGAGGAAAAACTGTTTTTT
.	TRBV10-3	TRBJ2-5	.	CAIGGGETQYF	TGTGCCATCGGGGGTGGAGAGACCCAGTACTTC
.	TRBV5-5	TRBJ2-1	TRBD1	CASSYTGTEYNEQFF	TGTGCCAGCAGCTATACCGGGACAGAGTACAATGAGCAGTTCTTC
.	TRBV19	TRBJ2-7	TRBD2	CASSMGRAPYEQYF	TGTGCCAGTAGTATGGGGAGGGCTCCCTACGAGCAGTACTTC